This entry lists 8 T cell receptor beta chains sequenced from one sample in a study of siplizumab effects on memory and regulatory T cells (dated by TCRdb to 2018 to 2020). The library came from the immunoSEQ multiplex PCR assay. This is the immuneACCESS table as TCRdb keeps it, with only in-frame sequences that have V and J called. A part of the clones is gone; compared with another copy, unresolved V genes explain less than half, and the rest is unexplained. The sample data list roughly 70,000 clones, and 93% of these were observed just once. The leading ten clones occupy about 5% of the sample. Sequenced: CD8+ T cells sorted from blood. Receptor source: a human donor in good health.

This chain connects TRBV13 to TRBJ2-1; possibly TRBD1 for D (6 bases). The V end lost 0 bases, the J end lost 9 bases, and 15 bases lay between the germline ends. The germline CDR1 and CDR2 sequences are PRHDT and FYEKMQ (reference sequence). The CDR3 is 15 residues long. The CDR3 bases are TGTGCCAGCAGCTTAGGGGACAGATTCTTCGGTGAGCAGTTCTTC. Protein: CASSLGDRFFGEQFF.

This chain links TRBV27 with TRBJ1-6, with unresolved D. The germline gives CDR1 MNHEY, CDR2 SMNVEV (reference sequence). The CDR3 has 10 amino acids. The V end lost 3 bases, the J end lost 9 bases, and 0 bases lay between the germline ends. DNA of the CDR3: TGTGCCAGCAGTTTTTCACCCCTCCACTTT. As protein: CASSFSPLHF.

The V and J genes are TRBV2 and TRBJ1-4, with 7 bases that match TRBD1. The germline gives CDR1 SNHLY, CDR2 FYNNEI. The CDR3 runs 14 residues. V trimming: 10 bases; J trimming: 2 bases; junction bases outside the gene matches: 7. CDR3 residues: CATTTGATNEKLFF. CDR3 DNA: TGTGCCACCACCACAGGGGCGACTAATGAAAAACTGTTTTTT.

The chain couples TRBV7-6 to TRBJ2-1; D is ambiguous. The V gene's germline CDR1 is SGHVS and CDR2 FNYEAQ. The CDR3 length is 13 residues. V lost 4 bases to trimming and J lost 7 bases, with 11 bases between them. For the CDR3, the DNA is TGTGCCAGCAGCTCCCCCCCTACGAATGAGCAGTTCTTC. This encodes CASSSPPTNEQFF.

This clone was detected once. The J gene is TRBJ1-2, the V gene TRBV4-3; D ambiguous. This CDR3 is built from 12 residues. The germline V and J ends were trimmed by 1 base and 7 bases, with 7 bases remaining between them. Germline CDR1 and CDR2: LGHNA and YSLEER. The CDR3 DNA reads as TGCGCCAGCAGCCAAGGCGTTAGTGGCTACACCTTC. It codes for CASSQGVSGYTF.

The V call is TRBV29-1, the J call TRBJ2-6, with 10 positions matching TRBD1. The length of the CDR3 is 16 residues. CDR1 is SQVTM, CDR2 ANQGSEA, per germline. V dropped 5 bases and J dropped 2; count of bases not matched to a gene: 6. Written as DNA, the CDR3 is TGCAGCGTTCCGGGACAGGGGTCTGCTGGGGCCAACGTCCTGACTTTC. Residues: CSVPGQGSAGANVLTF.

J is TRBJ2-7 and V is TRBV29-1; 11 nucleotides match TRBD1. This CDR3 is built from 12 residues. V lost 8 bases and J lost 4; bases outside the gene matches: 4. Germline V CDR1 and CDR2: SQVTM, ANQGSEA. The CDR3 sequence: CSTRDRGYEQYF. CDR3 DNA: TGCAGCACTAGGGACAGGGGGTACGAGCAGTACTTC.

The rearrangement joins TRBV13 to TRBJ2-3; D is unresolved. In germline, CDR1 is PRHDT, CDR2 FYEKMQ (reference sequence). CDR3 length: 13 amino acids. The germline V and J ends were trimmed by 5 bases and 12 bases, with 18 bases remaining between them. CDR3 residues: CASSRPQDPPQYF. CDR3 nucleotides: TGTGCCAGCAGCAGACCGCAGGACCCCCCTCAGTATTTT.